This T cell receptor (beta chain) is from a study of cytomegalovirus exposure and HLA in healthy donors. The CDR3 is 15 residues long. Germline CDR1 and CDR2: SGHDT and YYEEEE. The germline V and J ends were trimmed by 3 bases and 7 bases, with 20 bases remaining between them. Worth noting for this clone: Its antigen remains unknown.

Study results and limitations: Most TCRs appeared rarely, but some public TCRs recurred in many donors. One later analysis reportedly identified an Asian-associated ancestry cluster that showed fewer N-insertions than the approximately 700-donor mean. Across donors, presence/absence analyses took sequencing depth to be roughly uniform.

Amplification used 60 Vbeta primers and 13 Jbeta primers. The assay was immunoSEQ multiplex PCR, and TCRdb's table has in-frame clones only and misses some. Its table records some 53,000 clones. Regarding donors, all were healthy bone marrow donors. V and J are TRBV5-6 and TRBJ2-7; the D gene is possibly TRBD2 (6 bases). What was sequenced was PBMCs. The source of this sequence is a woman aged 60-70 years in good health and CMV-seropositive. In DNA, the CDR3 is TGTGCCAGCAGCTGGAGGGGAGCAGGGTATTATGAGCAGTACTTC. Translated: CASSWRGAGYYEQYF.